The 28 T cell receptor beta chains below come from one sample, sequenced in a study of cytomegalovirus exposure and HLA in healthy donors. 13 Jbeta primers and 60 Vbeta primers were used for the PCR. TCRdb's table, derived via immunoSEQ multiplex PCR, lists solely in-frame clones and lacks some. Of around 110,000 clones listed, around 77% were seen once; the top ten hold 4.2%. Sequencing used PBMCs. The receptors shown here come from a male donor in good health and CMV-seronegative.

This clone was detected a few times. The chain employs TRBV30 and TRBJ1-1; no clear D gene. Germline V gene lookup returns CDR1 GTSNPN and CDR2 SVGIG (reference sequence). V was trimmed by 0 bases and J by 11 bases, leaving 10 bases between them. The CDR3 length is 11 residues. CDR3 nucleotide sequence: TGTGCCTGGAGTGTTGGGAGATGGGCTTTCTTT. Translation: CAWSVGRWAFF.

The chain recombines TRBV29-1 with TRBJ2-7; TRBD2 aligns across 8 bases. Germline CDR1 SQVTM, CDR2 ANQGSEA. With V trimmed by 6 bases and J by 0 bases, 4 bases remained unmatched. The CDR3 spans 13 residues. The CDR3 bases are TGCAGCGTCTCAAGCGGGAGCTCCTACGAGCAGTACTTC. As protein: CSVSSGSSYEQYF.

The chain carries TRBV5-4 and TRBJ2-7; 8 nucleotides line up with TRBD1. The V gene's germline CDR1 is SGHNT and CDR2 YYREEE (reference sequence). CDR3 length: 12 amino acids. The V gene end was trimmed by 4 bases and the J gene end by 5 bases; junction bases not matched to a gene: 2. In DNA, the CDR3 is TGTGCCAGCAGCACGGACAGGGACGAGCAGTACTTC. This codes for CASSTDRDEQYF. Looking up the rest from reference TRBV5-4 and TRBJ2-7 gives the full variable domain: ETGVTQSPTHLIKTRGQQVTLRCSSQSGHNTVSWYQQALGQGPQFIFQYYREEENGRGNFPPRFSGLQFPNYSSELNVNALELDDSALYLCASSTDRDEQYFGPGTRLTVT.

The V gene is TRBV18, the J gene TRBJ1-1; no clear D. Per germline, CDR1 KGHSH and CDR2 LQKENI. Trimming removed 2 bases from V and 0 bases from J, with 10 bases in between. The CDR3 covers 15 residues. The CDR3 is CASSPLESLNTEAFF. Written as DNA, the CDR3 is TGTGCCAGCTCACCATTGGAGTCTCTGAACACTGAAGCTTTCTTT. Based on the CDR3 plus reference TRBV18 and TRBJ1-1, the full variable domain is NAGVMQNPRHLVRRRGQEARLRCSPMKGHSHVYWYRQLPEEGLKFMVYLQKENIIDESGMPKERFSAEFPKEGPSILRIQQVVRGDSAAYFCASSPLESLNTEAFFGQGTRLTVV.

This chain links TRBV7-9 with TRBJ2-6; 10 bases line up with TRBD1. V lost 6 bases and J lost 0; bases outside the gene matches: 5. From germline, CDR1 is SEHNR and CDR2 FQNEAQ (reference sequence). The length of the CDR3 is 17 residues. CDR3 region: CASRLTGGVSGANVLTF. DNA for the CDR3: TGTGCCAGCAGATTGACAGGGGGCGTCTCTGGGGCCAACGTCCTGACTTTC.

This chain uses TRBV6-5 with TRBJ2-7; 11 bases align to TRBD2. This CDR3 region has 15 residues. V was clipped by 6 bases and J by 4 bases; unmatched bases: 8. The germline V gene has CDR1 MNHEY and CDR2 SVGAGI. The CDR3 is CASRTPLAGAYEQYF. In DNA, the CDR3 is TGTGCCAGCAGAACCCCACTAGCGGGAGCGTACGAGCAGTACTTC.

The chain carries TRBV7-6 and TRBJ2-7; 7 bases map to TRBD2. The ends lost 8 bases at V and 3 bases at J; junction bases unmatched: 10. CDR3 length: 14 residues. CDR1 SGHVS and CDR2 FNYEAQ come from the germline V gene. CDR3 region: CASAAGGSLYEQYF. Written as DNA, the CDR3 is TGTGCCAGCGCGGCCGGCGGGAGTCTCTACGAGCAGTACTTC. The whole variable domain, filled in from reference TRBV7-6 and TRBJ2-7, reads GAGVSQSPRYKVTKRGQDVALRCDPISGHVSLYWYRQALGQGPEFLTYFNYEAQQDKSGLPNDRFSAERPEGSISTLTIQRTEQRDSAMYRCASAAGGSLYEQYFGPGTRLTVT.

This chain links TRBV7-9 with TRBJ1-1; D is undetermined. The CDR3 spans 13 residues. With 4 bases removed from V and 4 bases from J, the gap between germline ends came to 10 bases. Germline CDR1 is SEHNR and CDR2 is FQNEAQ (reference sequence). Here the CDR3 DNA reads TGTGCCAGCAGCTCCGGACGGGGCACTGAAGCTTTCTTT. This encodes CASSSGRGTEAFF.

The chain joins TRBV2 to TRBJ2-5; 10 nucleotides line up with TRBD1. The DNA matches TRBJ2-7 better at its end, which makes the J call doubtful. This CDR3 has 15 residues. Germline loops: CDR1 SNHLY, CDR2 FYNNEI. CDR3 DNA: TGTGCCAGCAGTGAATATGGGACAGGGGTCTACGAGCAGTACTTC. Translating gives CASSEYGTGVYEQYF.

V usage is TRBV7-2 and J usage is TRBJ1-1; 8 bases match TRBD1. The CDR3 has 18 residues. V lost 0 bases, J lost 7 bases, and 16 bases stayed unmatched. Looked up from germline, CDR1 is SGHTA and CDR2 is FQGNSA. The CDR3 DNA follows: TGTGCCAGCAGCTTAGCGCTAAGCATTGGACAGGGAAGTTTTGAAGCTTTCTTT. It is translated as CASSLALSIGQGSFEAFF.

This chain links TRBV4-1 with TRBJ1-1; 8 bases fit TRBD1. This CDR3 region has 15 residues. Germline V gene lookup returns CDR1 MGHRA and CDR2 YSYEKL. The junction had 8 bases not matched to a gene; V was cut back by 0 bases and J by 8 bases. DNA of the CDR3: TGCGCCAGCAGCCAAGATCTCGGGACAGGAGGGGAAGCTTTCTTT. It encodes CASSQDLGTGGEAFF.

The chain joins TRBV27 to TRBJ2-7; D gene ambiguous. The CDR3 is 13 residues long. V lost 0 bases, J lost 3 bases, and 6 bases lay in between. Germline V CDR1 and CDR2: MNHEY, SMNVEV (reference sequence). The CDR3 nucleotides are TGTGCCAGCAGTTTATCACCCAGCTACGAGCAGTACTTC. This translates into CASSLSPSYEQYF.

This rearrangement joins TRBV7-8 to TRBJ2-1, with TRBD2 identical over 7 bases. The CDR3 runs 14 residues. Germline loops: CDR1 SGHVS, CDR2 FQNEAQ. V was clipped by 4 bases and J by 3 bases; unmatched bases: 3. The CDR3 nucleotides read TGTGCCAGCAGCTCCGGGGGGAACTACAATGAGCAGTTCTTC. It translates to CASSSGGNYNEQFF. The whole variable domain, remainder taken from reference TRBV7-8 and TRBJ2-1, is GAGVSQSPRYKVAKRGQDVALRCDPISGHVSLFWYQQALGQGPEFLTYFQNEAQLDKSGLPSDRFFAERPEGSVSTLKIQRTQQEDSAVYLCASSSGGNYNEQFFGPGTRLTVL.

This chain links TRBV7-2 with TRBJ2-3; no reliable D call. Per the germline V gene, CDR1 is SGHTA and CDR2 is FQGNSA. This CDR3 comprises 15 residues. V shed 1 base and J shed 3 bases, with 11 bases lying between them. Written as DNA, the CDR3 is TGTGCCAGCAGCTTAGAGTGGAGCGTTACAGATACGCAGTATTTT. Translating it yields CASSLEWSVTDTQYF.

The rearrangement links TRBV30 to TRBJ1-5; D is uncertain. The CDR3 has 15 residues. CDR1 is GTSNPN and CDR2 is SVGIG in the germline V gene (reference sequence). V was clipped by 2 bases and J by 0 bases, with 11 bases between them. This chain's CDR3 is CAWSSLGISNQPQHF. In DNA, the CDR3 is TGTGCCTGGAGTAGCCTCGGGATTAGCAATCAGCCCCAGCATTTT.

This clone was seen a handful of times. The rearrangement uses TRBV7-6 and TRBJ2-7, with D maybe TRBD1 (6 bases). The CDR3 has 18 residues. Germline V gene data show CDR1 as SGHVS and CDR2 as FNYEAQ. The V and J ends lost 2 bases and 3 bases respectively, with 23 bases between them. CDR3 sequence reads: CASSLSPGQSLSGYEQYF. CDR3 bases: TGTGCCAGCAGCTTAAGTCCCGGACAGTCGCTATCGGGCTACGAGCAGTACTTC.

This rearrangement joins TRBV27 to TRBJ1-2; 7 nucleotides line up with TRBD1. V shed 0 bases and J 10 bases; nucleotides not matched to a gene: 17. Looked up from germline, CDR1 is MNHEY and CDR2 is SMNVEV (reference sequence). This CDR3 comprises 17 residues. The CDR3: CASSLSGQANYLLAYTF. CDR3 DNA: TGTGCCAGCAGTTTATCCGGACAGGCCAACTACCTATTGGCCTACACCTTC.

V and J are TRBV19 and TRBJ2-7; 11 nucleotides agree with TRBD2. After removal of 7 bases from V and 3 bases from J, the junction contained 8 bases not matched to a gene. Looked up from germline, CDR1 is LNHDA and CDR2 is SQIVND (reference sequence). The CDR3 is 15 residues long. CDR3 sequence reads: CASTLTLAGGYEQYF. The CDR3 nucleotides are TGTGCCAGTACCCTCACCCTAGCGGGGGGCTACGAGCAGTACTTC.

The V call is TRBV5-6, the J call TRBJ1-5; possibly TRBD1 for D (6 bases). V lost 3 bases and J lost 4, with 11 bases in between. CDR3 length: 14 residues. CDR1 and CDR2 from the germline V gene are SGHDT and YYEEEE. The CDR3 DNA sequence: TGTGCCAGCAGCTGGCAGGGGCCTAATCAGCCCCAGCATTTT. This encodes CASSWQGPNQPQHF.

This clone came up a few times. The CDR3 spells CASKTSGMGSYNEQFF. For the CDR3, the DNA is TGCGCCAGCAAGACTAGCGGGATGGGCTCCTACAATGAGCAGTTCTTC. This rearrangement joins TRBV10-2 to TRBJ2-1, with TRBD2 identical over 11 bases. CDR1 WSHSY and CDR2 SAAADI come from the germline V gene. This CDR3 spans 16 amino acids. The J segment lost 0 bases and the V segment lost 7 bases, leaving 5 bases of the junction unmatched.

The rearrangement joins TRBV19 to TRBJ1-5; 9 positions match TRBD1. The germline gives CDR1 LNHDA, CDR2 SQIVND (reference sequence). The CDR3 has 16 amino acids. V was pared by 3 bases and J by 4 bases, with 7 bases of the junction left unmatched. The CDR3 spells CASSILRGQGNQPQHF. CDR3 in DNA: TGTGCCAGTAGTATTTTACGGGGACAGGGTAATCAGCCCCAGCATTTT.

The table lists this clone with a count of one. The V and J genes are TRBV9 and TRBJ2-3; D not resolved. The germline V gene has CDR1 SGDLS and CDR2 YYNGEE. V lost 1 base and J lost 4, with 13 bases in between. The CDR3 covers 15 residues. The CDR3 region has the DNA TGTGCCAGCAGCGTAAGAGGTAGCTGGGCAGATACGCAGTATTTT. Amino acid sequence: CASSVRGSWADTQYF.

The chain carries TRBV18 and TRBJ1-5; D perhaps matches TRBD1 (5 bases). The CDR3 sequence is 14 residues long. CDR1 and CDR2 from the germline V gene are KGHSH and LQKENI. V was trimmed by 6 bases and J by 5 bases, leaving 14 bases between them. CDR3 bases: TGTGCCAGCTCCCTCGACAGAACCTATCAGCCCCAGCATTTT. Translation gives CASSLDRTYQPQHF.

The genes are TRBV15 and TRBJ1-2; D is unresolved. There are 13 residues in the CDR3. V dropped 1 base and J dropped 3 bases, with 6 bases sitting between them. Germline assignment: CDR1 LNHNV and CDR2 YYDKDF (reference sequence). CDR3 nucleotide sequence: TGTGCCACCAGCAGAGCGGCGGACTATGGCTACACCTTC. As protein: CATSRAADYGYTF.

CDR3 protein: CATSRDTIRAGGRPNEQFF. The CDR3 DNA is TGTGCCACCAGCAGAGATACCATCCGAGCGGGAGGGCGCCCTAATGAGCAGTTCTTC. The genes are TRBV15 and TRBJ2-1; TRBD2 agrees at 10 bases. The CDR3 loop spans 19 amino acids. Germline lookup yields CDR1 LNHNV and CDR2 YYDKDF (reference sequence). Trimming removed 0 bases from V and 7 bases from J; junction bases left unmatched: 15.

The chain recombines TRBV7-9 with TRBJ2-4, with 8 positions matching TRBD2. This CDR3 is built from 15 residues. Looked up from germline, CDR1 is SEHNR and CDR2 is FQNEAQ (reference sequence). V lost 5 bases, J lost 8 bases, and 11 bases stayed unmatched. CDR3 DNA sequence: TGTGCCAGCAGCCCTACCGGGACTAGTTTGTACATTCAGTACTTC. It encodes CASSPTGTSLYIQYF. Variable domain in full (rest from reference TRBV7-9 and TRBJ2-4): DTGVSQNPRHKITKRGQNVTFRCDPISEHNRLYWYRQTLGQGPEFLTYFQNEAQLEKSRLLSDRFSAERPKGSFSTLEIQRTEQGDSAMYLCASSPTGTSLYIQYFGAGTRLSVL.

V and J are TRBV18 and TRBJ1-2; no definite D call. Trimming took off 5 bases at V and 3 bases at J, with 10 bases between the two ends. Germline assignment: CDR1 KGHSH and CDR2 LQKENI. The CDR3 runs to 13 residues. The CDR3 nucleotides are TGTGCCAGCTCATCCCAGGATGACTATGGCTACACCTTC. Amino acids: CASSSQDDYGYTF.

This clone has more than one count but fewer than ten. The V and J genes are TRBV6-4 and TRBJ1-2; maybe TRBD1 (5 bases). This CDR3 comprises 12 residues. The V gene lost 5 bases and the J gene lost 7 bases, with 11 bases spanning the gap. From germline, CDR1 is MRHNA and CDR2 SNTAGT. The CDR3 nucleotides read TGTGCCAGCAGTCGAAGGGGAGGTGGCTACACCTTC. This gives the protein CASSRRGGGYTF.